A single sample is the source of the 9 T cell receptor beta chains below, sequenced in a study of T cell responses to AZD1222 COVID-19 vaccine. Measured with immunoSEQ multiplex PCR; TCRdb has only the in-frame clones, and not every one. The sample carries around 150,000 clones, 92% recorded once. The starting material was peripheral blood, obtained 28 days after the second AZD1222 dose. The receptor source for this set is an adult who received the AZD1222 COVID-19 vaccine.

The chain couples TRBV6-5 to TRBJ1-3; TRBD1 agrees at 8 bases. J was trimmed by 2 bases and V by 4 bases; bases with no gene match: 7. This CDR3 spans 16 amino acids. Germline V gene data show CDR1 as MNHEY and CDR2 as SVGAGI. The CDR3 DNA reads TGTGCCAGCAGTTCGTCAGGGGGCTCCCCTGGAAACACCATATATTTT. Protein product: CASSSSGGSPGNTIYF.

The gene calls are TRBV4-3 and TRBJ1-2; maybe TRBD1 (5 bases). V lost 1 base, J lost 5 bases, and 23 bases lay in between. The CDR3 spans 18 residues. Germline V gene data show CDR1 as LGHNA and CDR2 as YSLEER. In nucleotides, the CDR3 is TGCGCCAGCAGCCAAGTTTCCGGCTATGTATCGGGGCAGTATGGCTACACCTTC. Amino acids: CASSQVSGYVSGQYGYTF.

J is TRBJ1-3 and V is TRBV6-5; 8 bases line up with TRBD1. V shed 4 bases and J 2 bases; nucleotides not matched to a gene: 7. The CDR3 covers 16 residues. In germline, CDR1 is MNHEY, CDR2 SVGAGI. DNA for the CDR3: TGTGCCAGCAGTTCCTACTGGACAGGGCCTGGAAACACCATATATTTT. Translating it yields CASSSYWTGPGNTIYF.

The rearrangement links TRBV5-4 to TRBJ2-7; D is unresolved. Germline V CDR1 and CDR2: SGHNT, YYREEE (reference sequence). This CDR3 region has 13 residues. V lost 0 bases to trimming and J lost 2 bases, with 6 bases between them. The CDR3 DNA follows: TGTGCCAGCAGCTTGGACGGACCCTACGAGCAGTACTTC. It encodes CASSLDGPYEQYF.

The CDR3 DNA is TGTGCCAGCAGCCAAGATCCCAGCCGAGCGGTGGTCTCTGGCTACACCTTC. As protein: CASSQDPSRAVVSGYTF. V usage is TRBV3-1 (or the pseudogene TRBV3-2) and J usage is TRBJ1-2; D is undetermined. The CDR3 has 17 amino acids. Trimming cost V 0 bases and J 7 bases, with 21 bases left between them. CDR1 and CDR2 from the germline V gene are LGHDT and YNNKEL (reference sequence).

Only a few counts were recorded for this clone. This rearrangement joins TRBV28 to TRBJ2-7; D might be TRBD2 (5 bases). The germline CDR1 and CDR2 sequences are MDHEN and SYDVKM. CDR3 length: 15 residues. V was pared by 5 bases and J by 0 bases, with 14 bases between. The CDR3 nucleotides are TGTGCCAGCAGTACGGTATGGCGGGCCTCCTACGAGCAGTACTTC. Amino acids: CASSTVWRASYEQYF. Full variable domain (remainder filled in from reference TRBV28 and TRBJ2-7): DVKVTQSSRYLVKRTGEKVFLECVQDMDHENMFWYRQDPGLGLRLIYFSYDVKMKEKGDIPEGYSVSREKKERFSLILESASTNQTSMYLCASSTVWRASYEQYFGPGTRLTVT.

J is TRBJ2-3 and V is TRBV7-3; D perhaps matches TRBD2 (5 bases). There are 13 residues in the CDR3. CDR1 is SGHTA, CDR2 FQGTGA, per germline. With 5 bases removed from V and 5 bases from J, the gap between germline ends came to 11 bases. This chain's CDR3 is CASSPLGQDTQYF. The CDR3, as DNA: TGTGCCAGCAGCCCACTAGGGCAAGATACGCAGTATTTT.

This clone appeared once. V is TRBV4-2 and J is TRBJ1-2, with 8 bases identical to TRBD1. The CDR3 loop spans 16 amino acids. CDR1 and CDR2 (germline): LGHNA, YNFKEQ. V shed 0 bases and J 4 bases; nucleotides not matched to a gene: 7. CDR3 bases: TGTGCCAGCAGCCAAGACCGAGAGGACAGGGCCTATGGCTACACCTTC. Amino acid sequence: CASSQDREDRAYGYTF.

V gene TRBV6-2 or TRBV6-3 combines with J gene TRBJ1-2; 7 bases are a match to TRBD1. The junction had 3 bases not matched to a gene; V was cut back by 6 bases and J by 2 bases. Germline V gene sequence: CDR1 MNHEY, CDR2 SVGEGT. The length of the CDR3 is 13 residues. The CDR3 DNA reads as TGTGCCAGCAGCGACAGGGCAAACTATGGCTACACCTTC. It encodes CASSDRANYGYTF.